Below, one T cell receptor beta chain is given with its context. Its antigen is unknown. Each donor's status was that of a healthy bone marrow donor. Primers for the PCR totalled 60 Vbeta and 13 Jbeta. Here immunoSEQ multiplex PCR was the method, and the copy in TCRdb shows in-frame clones only, minus some. The sample holds 95,000 to 110,000 clones. The data were obtained in a study of cytomegalovirus exposure and HLA in healthy donors. Trimming stripped 7 bases from V and 4 bases from J, with 16 bases between. Germline CDR1 reads LNHDA; CDR2 reads SQIVND (reference sequence). This CDR3 is 14 amino acids long. Study-wide points: Many donors shared some public TCRs, even though most TCR sequences were rare. Per a prior analysis, the majority of TCR beta V segments were productive roughly 87% or roughly 30% of the time. Analysis performed later showed TCR beta chains linked to HLA being more clonally expanded than equally common others.

This rearrangement joins TRBV19 to TRBJ1-1; tentative D call: TRBD1 (6 bases). The origin of this receptor is a man aged 40-49 years in good health and CMV-seronegative. The sequenced material came from PBMCs. The CDR3 spells CASKDSQGSTEAFF. CDR3 DNA: TGTGCCAGTAAGGACAGCCAAGGGAGCACTGAAGCTTTCTTT. The full variable domain, in which reference TRBV19 and TRBJ1-1 provide the parts outside the CDR3, is DGGITQSPKYLFRKEGQNVTLSCEQNLNHDAMYWYRQDPGQGLRLIYYSQIVNDFQKGDIAEGYSVSREKKESFPLTVTSAQKNPTAFYLCASKDSQGSTEAFFGQGTRLTVV.